The 22 T cell receptor beta chains below were found in one sample sequenced in a study of identical twins (dated by TCRdb to the mid-2010s). The library was produced with 5' RACE. The instrument was an Illumina HiSeq 2000. In-frame beta chains were kept once TCRdb had trimmed the public reads at Q25 with fastp and called clones with MiXCR. CDR3 protein sequences are deduplicated, and each keeps its most common genes and DNA. The sample yields 400,000 to 550,000 distinct CDR3 sequences; 20% to 25% were counted once. The ten largest clonotypes hold around 3% of the sample. The same specimen was also included in a second study, on T cells expressing NK-cell markers.

Sample: CD4+ T cells sorted from blood. These receptors originate from a woman under 30 in good health.

V usage is TRBV7-2 and J usage is TRBJ2-3; tentative D call: TRBD1 (5 bases). The germline CDR1 and CDR2 sequences are SGHTA and FQGNSA. CDR3 size: 15 residues. V lost 3 bases and J lost 0, with 10 bases in between. This chain's CDR3 is CASSLWGLSTDTQYF. Here the CDR3 DNA reads TGTGCCAGCAGCTTGTGGGGCCTTAGCACAGATACGCAGTATTTT.

The chain carries TRBV20-1 and TRBJ1-2; tentatively, D is TRBD1 (6 bases). The CDR3 totals 15 residues. Germline V CDR1 and CDR2: DFQATT, SNEGSKA (reference sequence). V gave up 6 bases and J gave up 4 bases, with 21 bases separating them. The CDR3 reads CSAAEQGSSGYGYTF. DNA of the CDR3: TGCAGTGCCGCCGAACAGGGCTCGTCGGGCTATGGCTACACCTTC.

This clonotype appeared a few times. The chain has TRBV5-1 and TRBJ2-5, with no clear D. The CDR3 consists of 14 residues. With 2 bases removed from V and 0 bases from J, the gap between germline ends came to 8 bases. The germline gives CDR1 SGHRS, CDR2 YFSETQ. The CDR3 DNA reads as TGCGCCAGCAGCTTTTTAACGTACCAAGAGACCCAGTACTTC. As protein: CASSFLTYQETQYF.

The table lists this clonotype with a few counts. This chain uses TRBV3-1 with TRBJ2-5, with D unclear. The CDR3 contains 14 residues. V lost 1 base to trimming and J lost 7 bases, with 13 bases between them. Germline loops: CDR1 LGHDT, CDR2 YNNKEL (reference sequence). CDR3 sequence: CASSQGNGVGTQYF. The CDR3 coding sequence is TGTGCCAGCAGCCAAGGTAACGGAGTGGGGACCCAGTACTTC.

The J gene is TRBJ1-2, the V gene TRBV11-2, with a possible D match to TRBD1 (5 bases). CDR3 size: 15 residues. Germline V gene lookup returns CDR1 SGHAT and CDR2 FQNNGV. V was clipped by 5 bases and J by 6 bases, with 19 bases between them. CDR3 sequence (DNA): TGTGCCAGCAGCCGCAAGTTTGGGGCGAGAGATGGCTACACCTTC. It encodes CASSRKFGARDGYTF.

The CDR3 sequence: CASSDNIRGRLSEQYF. The CDR3 nucleotides are TGTGCCAGCAGCGATAACATTCGCGGGAGGCTCAGCGAGCAGTACTTC. V and J are TRBV28 and TRBJ2-7; 8 nucleotides line up with TRBD2. Losses at the gene ends were 6 bases for V and 6 bases for J; bases not matched to a gene: 16. The CDR3 is 16 residues long. Germline V gene sequence: CDR1 MDHEN, CDR2 SYDVKM.

This clonotype was detected a few times. Mismatch with germline at one junction end may stem from a read error. The rearrangement links TRBV20-1 to TRBJ2-7; TRBD2 aligns across 16 bases. Germline CDR1 DFQATT, CDR2 SNEGSKA (reference sequence). CDR3 length: 14 residues. CDR3 residues: CSAYPGLAGGYDSF. Here the CDR3 DNA reads TGCAGTGCCTACCCGGGACTAGCGGGAGGGTACGATAGTTTC.

J is TRBJ1-2 and V is TRBV19; 7 bases fit TRBD1. The CDR3 runs 12 residues. Trimming at V came to 6 bases and at J to 8 bases, leaving 6 bases not matched to a gene. The germline gives CDR1 LNHDA, CDR2 SQIVND (reference sequence). In nucleotides, the CDR3 is TGTGCCAGTAGCCGTCAGGGGGTCGGCTACACCTTC. Translated, it gives CASSRQGVGYTF. Using reference TRBV19 and TRBJ1-2 for the parts outside the CDR3, the full variable domain is DGGITQSPKYLFRKEGQNVTLSCEQNLNHDAMYWYRQDPGQGLRLIYYSQIVNDFQKGDIAEGYSVSREKKESFPLTVTSAQKNPTAFYLCASSRQGVGYTFGSGTRLTVV.

This clonotype has only a few counts. The chain joins TRBV7-2 to TRBJ2-5, with 10 bases fitting TRBD1. This CDR3 contains 17 residues. CDR1 and CDR2 (germline): SGHTA, FQGNSA. The V and J ends lost 5 bases and 5 bases, in that order; junction bases with no gene match: 14. CDR3 DNA: TGTGCCAGCAGCAAAAGTTTTCCGGGACAGGGGTCGGAGACCCAGTACTTC. Its translation is CASSKSFPGQGSETQYF.

This sequence joins TRBV5-6 and TRBJ2-2; D might be TRBD1 or TRBD2, each matching 6 bases. V lost 0 bases to trimming and J lost 3 bases, with 12 bases between them. Germline V gene data show CDR1 as SGHDT and CDR2 as YYEEEE. The CDR3 contains 16 residues. The CDR3 DNA follows: TGTGCCAGCAGCTTGGATCGGGGGCGGGACACCGGGGAGCTGTTTTTT. Amino acids: CASSLDRGRDTGELFF.

There are a few counts of this clonotype. V usage is TRBV12-3 or TRBV12-4 and J usage is TRBJ2-5, with a weak D call TRBD2 (7 bases). Trimming removed 3 bases at V and 0 bases at J, with 14 bases between. This CDR3 is built from 16 residues. The CDR3 DNA sequence: TGTGCCAGCAGTTTCAATCCGGGGGGCCACCAAGAGACCCAGTACTTC. This gives the protein CASSFNPGGHQETQYF.

The chain has TRBV7-3 and TRBJ2-6; D remains unclear. Germline CDR1 SGHTA, CDR2 FQGTGA. This CDR3 contains 13 residues. The V end was cut by 6 bases, the J end by 2 bases, with 5 bases between. CDR3 protein: CASRGTGANVLTF. The DNA of the CDR3 is TGTGCCAGCAGGGGGACTGGGGCCAACGTCCTGACTTTC.

This chain uses TRBV16 with TRBJ2-3, with no clear D. The V and J ends lost 4 bases and 0 bases respectively, with 8 bases between them. The length of the CDR3 is 14 residues. Germline V gene data show CDR1 as KGHSY and CDR2 as FQNENV. CDR3 amino acids: CASSRSSSTDTQYF. The DNA of the CDR3 is TGTGCCAGCAGCCGTTCTTCCAGCACAGATACGCAGTATTTT.

This clonotype was counted only a few times. The CDR3 DNA sequence: TGTGCCAGCAGCCCCCAAGGGCGGGTACACAATGAGCAGTTCTTC. Translated: CASSPQGRVHNEQFF. This chain connects TRBV6-2 or TRBV6-3 to TRBJ2-1; D might be TRBD2 (5 bases). Germline CDR1 and CDR2: MNHEY and SVGEGT. V was trimmed by 6 bases and J by 5 bases, leaving 17 bases between them. The CDR3 extends over 15 amino acids.

The chain employs TRBV2 and TRBJ1-1, with 8 bases lining up with TRBD1. In germline, CDR1 is SNHLY, CDR2 FYNNEI. This CDR3 is built from 16 residues. V lost 2 bases to trimming and J lost 5 bases; unmatched junction nucleotides: 10. CDR3 nucleotide sequence: TGTGCCAGCAGTGAACTGGGCGGCAGGGGGCGAACTGAAGCTTTCTTT. Translating it yields CASSELGGRGRTEAFF.

The V and J genes are TRBV6-6 and TRBJ1-1, with D unresolved. The CDR3 length is 13 residues. CDR1 is MNHNY and CDR2 is SVGAGI in the germline V gene (reference sequence). V was clipped by 3 bases and J by 6 bases, with 11 bases between them. The chain's CDR3 is CASSYSIISEAFF. The CDR3 bases are TGTGCCAGCAGTTATTCTATAATCTCTGAAGCTTTCTTT.

CDR3 protein: CAWSGGTDTQYF. The CDR3 region has the DNA TGTGCCTGGAGCGGAGGGACAGATACGCAGTATTTT. The V and J genes are TRBV30 and TRBJ2-3; D might be TRBD2 (6 bases). From germline, CDR1 is GTSNPN and CDR2 SVGIG (reference sequence). The CDR3 spans 12 residues. V was pared by 3 bases and J by 3 bases, with 7 bases between.

The chain carries TRBV20-1 and TRBJ1-6; the match to TRBD1 covers 7 bases. Trimming cost V 6 bases and J 6 bases; bases outside gene matches: 8. Germline CDR1 and CDR2: DFQATT and SNEGSKA (reference sequence). This CDR3 comprises 14 residues. The CDR3 DNA sequence: TGCAGTGCCTCATTCGGGACAGCTAATTCACCCCTCCACTTT. This gives the protein CSASFGTANSPLHF.

This clonotype was found a few times. The chain has TRBV12-3 or TRBV12-4 and TRBJ2-4, with 10 positions matching TRBD1. V dropped 3 bases and J dropped 3; count of bases not matched to a gene: 5. The CDR3 has 16 amino acids. CDR3 in DNA: TGTGCCAGCAGTTTTAGGGACAGGGGAGACAAAAACATTCAGTACTTC. Its protein product is CASSFRDRGDKNIQYF.

In this sample, this clonotype turned up a few times. CDR3: CASSFEREREQFF. In DNA, the CDR3 is TGCGCCAGCAGCTTTGAACGGGAGCGGGAGCAGTTCTTC. The chain couples TRBV5-1 to TRBJ2-1; D perhaps matches TRBD2 (6 bases). Germline assignment: CDR1 SGHRS and CDR2 YFSETQ. Deletions cut 2 bases from V and 10 bases from J, with 13 bases between. This CDR3 has 13 residues.

This clonotype has a handful of counts. This chain joins TRBV20-1 and TRBJ2-7; 8 positions agree with TRBD2. Looked up from germline, CDR1 is DFQATT and CDR2 is SNEGSKA (reference sequence). V shed 5 bases and J 1 base; nucleotides not matched to a gene: 7. This CDR3 is built from 14 residues. CDR3 in amino acids: CSAGGLAQSYEQYF. The DNA for the CDR3 is TGCAGTGCTGGCGGACTAGCCCAATCCTACGAGCAGTACTTC.

In this sample, this clonotype turned up many times. The chain is built from TRBV20-1 and TRBJ2-5; D call uncertain. CDR1 and CDR2 from the germline V gene are DFQATT and SNEGSKA (reference sequence). CDR3 length: 13 residues. The CDR3 is CSGADPNQETQYF. CDR3 in DNA: TGCTCTGGTGCGGACCCCAACCAAGAGACCCAGTACTTC.